This is a list of T cell receptor beta chains from one sample in a study of blood T cell repertoires in COVID-19. Libraries were prepared by immunoSEQ multiplex PCR; TCRdb keeps only in-frame clonotypes and omits some of them. Of about 200,000 clones in the sample, about 88% are singletons; the top ten hold about 4.5%. The specimen was PBMCs or T cells enriched from blood (not recorded which). The receptor set was obtained from a woman under 40 who had been exposed to COVID-19. The CDR3 runs from the conserved cysteine through the conserved F or W. A D gene is named only where the DNA matches it firmly. Where a row states a size, it is once, few, many or the class of an expanded clone; other rows omit it.

abundance | j_gene | len | v_gene | d_gene | CDR3aa | CDR3nt
. | TRBJ1-2 | 14 | TRBV2 | . | CASSEVSPGDGYTF | TGTGCCAGCAGTGAAGTGTCTCCCGGGGATGGCTACACCTTC
once | TRBJ1-5 | 15 | TRBV6-5 | TRBD1 | CASRGAGGFNQPQHF | TGTGCCAGCAGAGGGGCAGGGGGCTTCAATCAGCCCCAGCATTTT
few | TRBJ1-6 | 18 | TRBV7-2 | . | CASSLVTGGSSYNSPLHF | TGTGCCAGCAGCTTGGTGACGGGTGGAAGCTCCTATAATTCACCCCTCCACTTT
. | TRBJ2-1 | 13 | TRBV23-1 | . | CAPPGRWSDEQFF | TGCGCCCCCCCAGGGCGGTGGAGCGATGAGCAGTTCTTC
. | TRBJ1-2 | 11 | TRBV12-3/TRBV12-4 | . | CASQGGHGYTF | TGTGCCAGCCAGGGAGGGCATGGCTACACCTTC
. | TRBJ2-3 | 15 | TRBV27 | . | CASSSIRQFTDTQYF | TGTGCCAGCAGTTCGATTAGACAGTTCACAGATACGCAGTATTTT
. | TRBJ2-1 | 16 | TRBV28 | TRBD1 | CASTRHGQEQNNEQFF | TGTGCCAGCACCAGACACGGACAGGAGCAAAACAATGAGCAGTTCTTC
. | TRBJ1-2 | 13 | TRBV6-6 | . | CASNLPESDGYTF | TGTGCCAGCAATTTACCCGAGTCGGATGGCTACACCTTC
few | TRBJ2-7 | 14 | TRBV6-5 | TRBD1 | CASRGTGSHYEQYF | TGTGCCAGCAGGGGGACAGGGTCCCACTACGAGCAGTACTTC
. | TRBJ1-1 | 15 | TRBV10-3 | TRBD1 | CAISADRGAKSEAFF | TGTGCCATCAGTGCAGACAGGGGCGCCAAAAGCGAAGCTTTCTTT
. | TRBJ1-3 | 16 | TRBV5-1 | TRBD1 | CASSAGQLYSGNTIYF | TGCGCCAGCAGCGCGGGACAGCTGTACTCTGGAAACACCATATATTTT
. | TRBJ2-1 | 16 | TRBV5-1 | . | CASSLDTGGQYNEQFF | TGCGCCAGCAGCTTGGATACGGGGGGCCAATACAATGAGCAGTTCTTC
. | TRBJ2-1 | 16 | TRBV3-1/TRBV3-2 | TRBD2 | CASSQDRGGARGEQFF | TGTGCCAGCAGCCAAGATCGCGGGGGGGCTCGTGGTGAGCAGTTCTTC
. | TRBJ2-2 | 15 | TRBV5-1 | TRBD2 | CASSRGLAATGELFF | TGCGCCAGCAGCCGGGGACTAGCGGCTACCGGGGAGCTGTTTTTT
. | TRBJ1-1 | 14 | TRBV3-1/TRBV3-2 | TRBD1 | CASSLSTGAGRAFF | TGTGCCAGCAGCCTATCGACAGGGGCAGGTAGGGCTTTCTTT
. | TRBJ2-1 | 14 | TRBV5-1 | TRBD1 | CASSLGTGDNEQFF | TGCGCCAGCAGCTTGGGGACAGGTGACAATGAGCAGTTCTTC
. | TRBJ1-6 | 14 | TRBV27 | TRBD1 | CASSFGQGVGPLHF | TGTGCCAGCAGTTTCGGCCAGGGGGTGGGACCCCTCCACTTT
few | TRBJ1-1 | 13 | TRBV7-9 | . | CASSRTYNTEAFF | TGTGCCAGCAGCCGGACTTATAACACTGAAGCTTTCTTT
. | TRBJ1-1 | 18 | TRBV7-2 | TRBD1 | CASSLYIQGAQGNTEAFF | TGTGCCAGCAGCTTATATATACAGGGGGCACAGGGGAACACTGAAGCTTTCTTT
. | TRBJ1-5 | 15 | TRBV5-1 | TRBD1 | CASSLKGTVGQPQHF | TGCGCCAGCAGCTTAAAAGGGACAGTAGGCCAGCCCCAGCATTTT
few | TRBJ2-2 | 15 | TRBV9 | . | CASSVGGLNRAELFF | TGTGCCAGCAGCGTAGGGGGACTAAACAGGGCTGAGCTGTTTTTT
medium-sized | TRBJ2-7 | 18 | TRBV10-3 | TRBD1 | CAISELGNTGQGSYEQYF | TGTGCCATCAGTGAGTTGGGGAACACCGGACAGGGCTCCTACGAGCAGTACTTC
. | TRBJ1-5 | 15 | TRBV5-1 | . | CASSPAPGSNQPQHF | TGCGCCAGCAGCCCAGCACCGGGTAGCAATCAGCCCCAGCATTTT
. | TRBJ1-5 | 19 | TRBV19 | TRBD1 | CASSDRGLGIPMRGQPQHF | TGTGCCAGTAGCGACAGGGGACTTGGTATTCCTATGAGAGGTCAGCCCCAGCATTTT
. | TRBJ2-2 | 15 | TRBV4-1 | . | CASSQIPGVDGELFF | TGCGCCAGCAGCCAAATACCGGGAGTAGATGGCGAGCTGTTTTTT
. | TRBJ2-5 | 14 | TRBV9 | . | CASSLTGAVETQYF | TGTGCCAGCAGCCTTACGGGAGCAGTTGAGACCCAGTACTTC
. | TRBJ1-2 | 14 | TRBV4-2 | . | CASSQAPEGSGYTF | TGTGCCAGCAGCCAAGCTCCGGAGGGTAGTGGCTACACCTTC